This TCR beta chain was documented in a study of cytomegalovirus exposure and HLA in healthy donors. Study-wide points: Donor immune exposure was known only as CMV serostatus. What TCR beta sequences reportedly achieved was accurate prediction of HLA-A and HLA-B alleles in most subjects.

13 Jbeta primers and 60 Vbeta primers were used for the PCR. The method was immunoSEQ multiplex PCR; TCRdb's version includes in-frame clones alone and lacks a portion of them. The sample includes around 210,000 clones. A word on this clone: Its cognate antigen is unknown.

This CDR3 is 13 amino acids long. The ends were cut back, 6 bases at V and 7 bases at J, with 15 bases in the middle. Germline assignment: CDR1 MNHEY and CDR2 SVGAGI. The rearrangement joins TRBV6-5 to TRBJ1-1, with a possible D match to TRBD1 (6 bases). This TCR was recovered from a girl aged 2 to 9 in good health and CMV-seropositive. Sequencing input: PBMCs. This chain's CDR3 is CASSLTGDLEAFF. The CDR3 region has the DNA TGTGCCAGCAGCCTGACAGGTGACCTTGAAGCTTTCTTT.